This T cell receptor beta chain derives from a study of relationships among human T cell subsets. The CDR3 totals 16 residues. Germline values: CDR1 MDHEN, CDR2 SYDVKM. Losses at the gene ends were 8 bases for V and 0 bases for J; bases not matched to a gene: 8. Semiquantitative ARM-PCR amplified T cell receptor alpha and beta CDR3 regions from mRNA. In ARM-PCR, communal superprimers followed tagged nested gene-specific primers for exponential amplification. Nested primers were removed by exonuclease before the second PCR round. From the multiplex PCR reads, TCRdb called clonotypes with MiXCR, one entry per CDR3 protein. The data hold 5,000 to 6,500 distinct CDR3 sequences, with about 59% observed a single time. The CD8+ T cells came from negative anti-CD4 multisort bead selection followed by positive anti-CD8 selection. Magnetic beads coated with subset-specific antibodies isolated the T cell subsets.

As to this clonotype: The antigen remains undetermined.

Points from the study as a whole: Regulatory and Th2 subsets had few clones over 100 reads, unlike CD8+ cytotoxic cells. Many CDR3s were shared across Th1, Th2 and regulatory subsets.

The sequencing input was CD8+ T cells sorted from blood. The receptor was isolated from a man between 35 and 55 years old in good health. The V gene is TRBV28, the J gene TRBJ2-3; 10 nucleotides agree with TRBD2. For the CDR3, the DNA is TGTGCCAGCGGACAGCGGGGGGGCCCTAGCACAGATACGCAGTATTTT. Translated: CASGQRGGPSTDTQYF.